The 23 T cell receptor beta chains reported below all come from one sample, sequenced in a study of CD8+CD57+ T cells in acquired aplastic anemia. Individuals selected for sequencing had exhibited CD8+CD57+ cell expansion on flow cytometry. CDR3 and TCR beta VDJ profiling relied on a genomic DNA template. TCRdb reprocessed the reads via MiXCR and lists one record per CDR3 protein. The table lists around 160,000 distinct CDR3 sequences, less than 60% of them singletons. The sample was sorted CD4+, CD8+, or CD8+CD57+ T cells (not recorded which) from PBMCs. These receptors originate from a human donor with aplastic anemia.

This clonotype was recorded at least ten times. This chain connects TRBV2 to TRBJ2-7; D is possibly TRBD2 (6 bases). V lost 7 bases to trimming and J lost 5 bases, with 12 bases between them. The germline V gene has CDR1 SNHLY and CDR2 FYNNEI. CDR3 length: 12 amino acids. In nucleotides, the CDR3 is TGTGCCAGCAATAGCTGGGAGGACGAGCAGTACTTC. This gives the protein CASNSWEDEQYF.

There are many counts of this clonotype. This chain connects TRBV13 to TRBJ2-5; D is unclear. CDR3 length equals 13 residues. V lost 4 bases, J lost 5 bases, and 11 bases lay in between. The germline V gene encodes CDR1 PRHDT and CDR2 FYEKMQ (reference sequence). CDR3 region: CASSYRQEETQYF. The CDR3 DNA follows: TGTGCCAGCAGCTATAGGCAGGAGGAGACCCAGTACTTC.

This clonotype was detected a few times. The chain uses TRBV10-2 and TRBJ2-5; tentative D call: TRBD1 (6 bases). The CDR3 has 13 amino acids. Per germline, CDR1 WSHSY and CDR2 SAAADI. The V gene lost 3 bases and the J gene lost 4 bases, with 9 bases spanning the gap. CDR3 bases: TGCGCCAGCAGTGACAGGGGCGTAGAGACCCAGTACTTC. Encoded protein: CASSDRGVETQYF.

The sample holds a few counts of this clonotype. The chain couples TRBV20-1 to TRBJ2-1; tentative D call: TRBD1 (6 bases). The CDR3 totals 11 residues. In germline, CDR1 is DFQATT, CDR2 SNEGSKA (reference sequence). Trimming shortened V by 1 base and J by 9 bases, and 7 bases separated the two germline ends. CDR3 bases: TGCAGTGCTAGAGTCAGGGGTGAGCAGTTCTTC. Translated: CSARVRGEQFF.

This clonotype was recorded many times. The chain couples TRBV5-1 to TRBJ1-1; D ambiguous. With 5 bases removed from V and 1 base from J, the gap between germline ends came to 6 bases. The CDR3 extends over 12 amino acids. Germline V gives CDR1 SGHRS, CDR2 YFSETQ. The CDR3 DNA reads TGCGCCAGCAGGAACCCGAACACTGAAGCTTTCTTT. It is translated as CASRNPNTEAFF.

Notes on this clonotype: A read error may explain this, as a much larger clone is one base away. This chain links TRBV4-3 with TRBJ1-4, with D possibly TRBD1 on 5 matching bases. The V and J ends lost 3 bases and 8 bases respectively, with 16 bases between them. Germline V lookup: CDR1 LGHNA, CDR2 YSLEER. The CDR3 length is 15 residues. This CDR3 reads CASSHLQVVREKLFF. CDR3 nucleotides: TGCGCCAGCAGCCACCTACAGGTGGTTAGAGAAAAACTGTTTTTT.

The chain uses TRBV2 and TRBJ2-7; no clear D gene. The CDR3 is 11 amino acids. Germline values: CDR1 SNHLY, CDR2 FYNNEI. Deletions cut 5 bases from V and 4 bases from J, with 6 bases between. CDR3 nucleotides: TGTGCCAGCAGTCATAGTTACGAGCAGTACTTC. Translation: CASSHSYEQYF.

This clonotype was counted between two and nine times. A junction end diverges from the germline sequence, so it may reflect a read error. This sequence joins TRBV25-1 and TRBJ1-2; 7 bases are shared with TRBD1. CDR3 length: 15 amino acids. Germline CDR1 and CDR2: MGHDK and SYGVNS. The CDR3 bases are TGTGCCAGCAGTGAATGGACAGGCCCAAACTATGGCTACACCTTT. It codes for CASSEWTGPNYGYTF.

A few counts support this clonotype. The chain carries TRBV29-1 and TRBJ1-3; D unclear. The CDR3 extends over 13 amino acids. V lost 4 bases to trimming and J lost 0 bases, with 7 bases between them. Looked up from germline, CDR1 is SQVTM and CDR2 is ANQGSEA. CDR3 protein: CSVGYSSGNTIYF. In nucleotides, the CDR3 is TGCAGCGTTGGGTATAGCTCTGGAAACACCATATATTTT.

The chain carries TRBV19 and TRBJ2-7; D is ambiguous. The CDR3 has 13 residues. With 1 base removed from V and 2 bases from J, the gap between germline ends came to 6 bases. CDR1 is LNHDA, CDR2 SQIVND, per germline (reference sequence). The CDR3 reads CASSIGQPYEQYF. The CDR3, as DNA: TGTGCCAGTAGTATAGGGCAGCCCTACGAGCAGTACTTC.

This clonotype was seen only once. CDR3: CSAADRLNTEAFF. DNA for the CDR3: TGCAGTGCTGCCGACAGACTGAACACTGAAGCTTTCTTT. The V and J genes are TRBV20-1 and TRBJ1-1; TRBD1 might be the D (5 bases). The CDR3 loop spans 13 amino acids. The ends were cut back, 5 bases at V and 0 bases at J, with 10 bases in the middle. Germline assignment: CDR1 DFQATT and CDR2 SNEGSKA (reference sequence).

The chain links TRBV6-5 to TRBJ2-7; tentatively, D is TRBD1 or TRBD2 (5 bases each). Germline CDR1 and CDR2: MNHEY and SVGAGI. The V end lost 2 bases, the J end lost 5 bases, and 13 bases lay between the germline ends. This CDR3 is built from 14 residues. CDR3 loop: CASSYGRDLDEQYF. CDR3 nucleotides: TGTGCCAGCAGTTACGGACGGGACCTAGACGAGCAGTACTTC.

Turning to this clonotype: Possible read error: a much larger clone is one base away. The gene calls are TRBV3-1 and TRBJ2-7, with D perhaps matching TRBD1 or TRBD2 (5 bases each). This CDR3 spans 13 amino acids. Germline values: CDR1 LGHDT, CDR2 YNNKEL (reference sequence). CDR3 sequence reads: CASSQQGAEEQCF. CDR3 nucleotides: TGTGCCAGCAGCCAGCAGGGAGCTGAGGAGCAGTGCTTC.

This clonotype was recorded at least ten times. V gene TRBV5-1 combines with J gene TRBJ1-1; D is unclear. Deletions cut 0 bases from V and 7 bases from J, with 10 bases between. There are 13 residues in the CDR3. The germline CDR1 and CDR2 sequences are SGHRS and YFSETQ. The CDR3 DNA is TGCGCCAGCAGCTTGGAGGGCGGAGTTGAAGCTTTCTTT. Translating it yields CASSLEGGVEAFF.

This clonotype was detected only a few times. A much larger clonotype is one base distant, so this may be a read error. The gene calls are TRBV11-2 and TRBJ2-1, with 9 bases fitting TRBD2. Germline assignment: CDR1 SGHAT and CDR2 FQNNGV. The CDR3 sequence is 15 residues long. The junction had 4 bases not matched to a gene; V was cut back by 2 bases and J by 5 bases. CDR3 sequence: CASSLWASGDNEQFF. Written as DNA, the CDR3 is TGTGCCAGCAGCTTATGGGCTAGCGGGGACAATGAGCAGTTCTTC.

V and J are TRBV7-9 and TRBJ2-3; tentatively, D is TRBD2 (5 bases). Trimming cost V 4 bases and J 3 bases, with 8 bases left between them. The CDR3 extends over 13 amino acids. The germline V gene has CDR1 SEHNR and CDR2 FQNEAQ (reference sequence). This CDR3 is CASSSGGTDTQYF. CDR3 nucleotide sequence: TGTGCCAGCAGCTCGGGCGGGACAGATACGCAGTATTTT.

This clonotype was observed many times. At one end, the junction sequence differs from germline, possibly due to a read error. The chain employs TRBV2 and TRBJ1-5; TRBD1 is a possible D gene (6 bases). The CDR3 length is 16 residues. The germline V gene encodes CDR1 SNHLY and CDR2 FYNNEI. The CDR3 is CASSEDRLHANQPQHF. As DNA, the CDR3 is TGTGCCAGCAGCGAAGACAGGCTTCATGCCAATCAGCCCCAGCATTTT.

Concerning this clonotype: It may be a read error: a sequence one base away is much more abundant. Because it lacks the conserved phenylalanine or tryptophan at the end, this CDR3 is likely a read error. This chain uses TRBV5-1 with TRBJ1-1, with a tentative D call TRBD1 (5 bases). CDR1 and CDR2 from the germline V gene are SGHRS and YFSETQ. The V gene lost 3 bases and the J gene lost 1 base, with 10 bases spanning the gap. This CDR3 spans 14 amino acids. The CDR3 spells CASSWDRRNTEAFL. The CDR3 DNA follows: TGCGCCAGCAGCTGGGACCGGCGGAACACTGAAGCTTTCCTT.

This clonotype was counted a single time. The CDR3 DNA follows: TGTGCCAGCAGCTTACAGGCTAGCGGGAGCACAGATACGCAGTATTTT. Protein product: CASSLQASGSTDTQYF. The chain employs TRBV7-8 and TRBJ2-3; 8 bases agree with TRBD2. Germline trimming cut 2 bases from V and 0 bases from J; bases unmatched to any gene: 4. The CDR3 spans 16 residues. Germline CDR1 SGHVS, CDR2 FQNEAQ.

J is TRBJ2-1 and V is TRBV24-1; 7 bases match TRBD1. Germline V gene sequence: CDR1 KGHDR, CDR2 SFDVKD. The CDR3 is 11 amino acids. After removal of 9 bases from V and 8 bases from J, the junction contained 3 bases not matched to a gene. The CDR3 is CATEGAYEQFF. The DNA for the CDR3 is TGTGCCACCGAGGGGGCTTATGAGCAGTTCTTC.

The rearrangement uses TRBV11-2 and TRBJ2-3; 10 nucleotides match TRBD2. Germline CDR1 is SGHAT and CDR2 is FQNNGV. The V gene end was trimmed by 5 bases and the J gene end by 6 bases; junction bases not matched to a gene: 11. This CDR3 has 16 residues. Written as DNA, the CDR3 is TGTGCCAGCAGCCCTGGGACTAGCGCCCCTTCCGATACGCAGTATTTT. Translated, it gives CASSPGTSAPSDTQYF.

This clonotype was picked up a small number of times. This chain links TRBV29-1 with TRBJ2-7; TRBD2 matches 7 bases. The junction had 4 bases not matched to a gene; V was cut back by 3 bases and J by 2 bases. Per germline, CDR1 SQVTM and CDR2 ANQGSEA. This CDR3 is built from 13 residues. As DNA, the CDR3 is TGCAGCGTTGACGGACTAGATGCCTACGAGCAGTACTTC. Translating it yields CSVDGLDAYEQYF.

This clonotype was observed many times. This CDR3 is CATAGQGKGGELFF. The CDR3 DNA sequence: TGTGCCACTGCGGGACAGGGGAAGGGCGGGGAGCTGTTTTTT. V usage is TRBV6-1 and J usage is TRBJ2-2, with 10 positions matching TRBD1. The CDR3 extends over 14 amino acids. CDR1 and CDR2 from the germline V gene are MNHNS and SASEGT. After removal of 10 bases from V and 7 bases from J, the junction contained 9 bases not matched to a gene.